Following are 27 T cell receptor beta chains from one sample sequenced in a study of PD-1 blockade in mismatch repair-deficient tumors. Produced via immunoSEQ multiplex PCR; TCRdb's table is partial and in-frame only. The sample lists some 100,000 clones, about 79% occurring once. The sample here was peripheral blood, taken roughly eight months after starting pembrolizumab. Source of these receptors: an adult with mismatch repair-deficient cancer.

The rearrangement links TRBV29-1 to TRBJ1-1; 9 bases agree with TRBD1. V shed 7 bases and J 1 base; nucleotides not matched to a gene: 10. Germline loops: CDR1 SQVTM, CDR2 ANQGSEA. The CDR3 consists of 15 residues. Here the CDR3 reads CSAPGTGLSNTEAFF. The CDR3 bases are TGCAGCGCCCCCGGGACAGGGCTGTCGAACACTGAAGCTTTCTTT.

The V call is TRBV19, the J call TRBJ1-5, with a tentative D call TRBD1 (6 bases). Germline V CDR1 and CDR2: LNHDA, SQIVND (reference sequence). Trimming cost V 0 bases and J 5 bases, with 14 bases left between them. The CDR3 loop spans 16 amino acids. CDR3 nucleotides: TGTGCCAGTAGTATAGATCTGGGGGGCTGGGATCAGCCCCAGCATTTT. Protein sequence: CASSIDLGGWDQPQHF.

This clone was picked up one time. This rearrangement joins TRBV19 to TRBJ2-5; D ambiguous. Between the trimmed V and J ends, which lost 3 bases and 0 bases, there was a span of 8 bases. This CDR3 has 14 amino acids. Germline V CDR1 and CDR2: LNHDA, SQIVND (reference sequence). The CDR3 is CASSIQGNQETQYF. The CDR3 nucleotides are TGTGCCAGTAGTATCCAAGGGAACCAAGAGACCCAGTACTTC. Based on the CDR3 plus reference TRBV19 and TRBJ2-5, the full variable domain is DGGITQSPKYLFRKEGQNVTLSCEQNLNHDAMYWYRQDPGQGLRLIYYSQIVNDFQKGDIAEGYSVSREKKESFPLTVTSAQKNPTAFYLCASSIQGNQETQYFGPGTRLLVL.

The chain employs TRBV10-3 and TRBJ2-2, with 11 bases identical to TRBD2. The ends lost 6 bases at V and 3 bases at J; junction bases unmatched: 9. From germline, CDR1 is ENHRY and CDR2 SYGVKD. The CDR3 length is 17 residues. CDR3 in amino acids: CAISTLAGVDDTGELFF. Here the CDR3 DNA reads TGTGCCATCAGCACACTAGCGGGAGTAGATGACACCGGGGAGCTGTTTTTT.

The chain employs TRBV4-2 and TRBJ1-1, with D unclear. Germline CDR1 is LGHNA and CDR2 is YNFKEQ. The CDR3 totals 15 residues. V was clipped by 0 bases and J by 5 bases, with 13 bases between them. The CDR3 region has the DNA TGTGCCAGCAGCCAAGATTGGCAGGCCGGGACTGAAGCTTTCTTT. The encoded protein is CASSQDWQAGTEAFF.

The chain uses TRBV7-8 and TRBJ2-1, with D unresolved. This CDR3 has 13 amino acids. Germline values: CDR1 SGHVS, CDR2 FQNEAQ. Trimming cost V 5 bases and J 8 bases, with 13 bases left between them. CDR3 sequence (DNA): TGTGCCAGCAGCGTTCAAATAGCTTATGAGCAGTTCTTC. Protein product: CASSVQIAYEQFF.

Only one count was recorded for this clone. The chain uses TRBV7-2 and TRBJ2-7, with D possibly being TRBD2 (5 bases). V was cut by 5 bases and J by 3 bases, with 11 bases left in between. Germline assignment: CDR1 SGHTA and CDR2 FQGNSA. This CDR3 has 13 residues. The CDR3 is CASSRTEDYEQYF. CDR3 DNA: TGTGCCAGCAGCCGGACGGAGGACTACGAGCAGTACTTC.

This chain joins TRBV7-9 and TRBJ2-7, with D perhaps matching TRBD1 (6 bases). V was trimmed by 4 bases and J by 6 bases, leaving 13 bases between them. This CDR3 is built from 13 residues. The germline CDR1 and CDR2 sequences are SEHNR and FQNEAQ (reference sequence). The CDR3 nucleotides are TGTGCCAGCAGCTCCCAACCGGACAGCGAGCAGTACTTC. Translating it yields CASSSQPDSEQYF.

The chain links TRBV9 to TRBJ2-3; 11 bases fit TRBD2. Germline CDR1 SGDLS, CDR2 YYNGEE. The CDR3 consists of 16 residues. V lost 4 bases to trimming and J lost 2 bases; unmatched junction nucleotides: 6. CDR3 sequence (DNA): TGTGCCAGCAGCCCTTCACTAGCGGGGGCCACAGATACGCAGTATTTT. Residues: CASSPSLAGATDTQYF.

The rearrangement links TRBV30 to TRBJ1-1, with unresolved D. The ends were cut back, 1 base at V and 3 bases at J, with 6 bases in the middle. Per the germline V gene, CDR1 is GTSNPN and CDR2 is SVGIG (reference sequence). This CDR3 has 12 amino acids. CDR3 sequence (DNA): TGTGCCTGGAGTGACCGGGACACTGAAGCTTTCTTT. Amino acids: CAWSDRDTEAFF.

This chain connects TRBV5-1 to TRBJ2-3, with a weak D call TRBD2 (6 bases). Trimming left V 1 base short and J 0 bases short, with 12 bases between. Germline CDR1 reads SGHRS; CDR2 reads YFSETQ. The CDR3 consists of 16 residues. CDR3 region: CASSLRVAESTDTQYF. CDR3 in DNA: TGCGCCAGCAGCTTGAGGGTAGCGGAGAGCACAGATACGCAGTATTTT.

The genes are TRBV7-9 and TRBJ2-1; 7 positions agree with TRBD1. V lost 5 bases, J lost 2 bases, and 6 bases stayed unmatched. Per the germline V gene, CDR1 is SEHNR and CDR2 is FQNEAQ (reference sequence). The CDR3 spans 15 residues. The DNA of the CDR3 is TGTGCCAGCAGCGTCCGACAGGGCCCCTACAATGAGCAGTTCTTC. Its translation: CASSVRQGPYNEQFF.

Comment on this clone: The junction and the germline gene differ at one end; a read error may be behind it. This sequence joins TRBV7-7 and TRBJ2-5, with unresolved D. Germline V gene sequence: CDR1 SSHAT, CDR2 FNYEAQ (reference sequence). The CDR3 covers 13 residues. Here the CDR3 reads CASSLWVQETQYF. Here the CDR3 DNA reads TGTGCTAGCAGCTTATGGGTCCAAGAGACCCAGTACTTC.

The chain combines TRBV25-1 with TRBJ2-2, with 7 bases that match TRBD1. Germline V gene sequence: CDR1 MGHDK, CDR2 SYGVNS. This CDR3 contains 15 residues. Trimming took 4 bases from V and 1 from J; bases not matched to a gene: 3. This CDR3 is CASSARQGNTGELFF. The CDR3 nucleotides are TGTGCCAGCAGTGCTCGACAGGGGAACACCGGGGAGCTGTTTTTT.

This clone was counted a few times. This chain uses TRBV4-1 with TRBJ2-4, with D possibly TRBD2 on 5 matching bases. CDR1 is MGHRA and CDR2 is YSYEKL in the germline V gene. The CDR3 has 17 amino acids. Trimming cost V 1 base and J 0 bases, with 13 bases left between them. The DNA of the CDR3 is TGCGCCAGCAGCCAAGGCCCAGCGGAACTAGCCAAAAACATTCAGTACTTC. Translated: CASSQGPAELAKNIQYF.

This chain links TRBV6-6 with TRBJ2-7, with D perhaps matching TRBD1 (6 bases). Germline V gives CDR1 MNHNY, CDR2 SVGAGI (reference sequence). The V end lost 7 bases, the J end lost 3 bases, and 13 bases lay between the germline ends. This CDR3 comprises 13 residues. In nucleotides, the CDR3 is TGTGCCAGCAATGGCAGGGGTTACTACGAGCAGTACTTC. Its protein product is CASNGRGYYEQYF.

The chain links TRBV7-9 to TRBJ2-5; D may be TRBD1 or TRBD2 (5 bases each). The CDR3 length is 14 residues. Per the germline V gene, CDR1 is SEHNR and CDR2 is FQNEAQ (reference sequence). Deletions cut 4 bases from V and 5 bases from J, with 14 bases between. The DNA for the CDR3 is TGTGCCAGCAGCTCGGCCGGGGCCGGGGAGACCCAGTACTTC. Protein product: CASSSAGAGETQYF.

The chain is built from TRBV6-6 and TRBJ1-2; 7 nucleotides align to TRBD1. CDR1 is MNHNY, CDR2 SVGAGI, per germline (reference sequence). V dropped 2 bases and J dropped 7; count of bases not matched to a gene: 4. The length of the CDR3 is 13 residues. Here the CDR3 reads CASSYDREVGYTF. The CDR3 DNA follows: TGTGCCAGCAGTTACGACAGGGAAGTTGGCTACACCTTC.

This chain links TRBV7-9 with TRBJ2-3; D possibly corresponds to TRBD1 (6 bases). Looked up from germline, CDR1 is SEHNR and CDR2 is FQNEAQ (reference sequence). The germline V and J ends were trimmed by 7 bases and 4 bases, with 18 bases remaining between them. The CDR3 extends over 15 amino acids. The DNA of the CDR3 is TGTGCCAGCAACTATTTTCAGGGGAAATCAGATACGCAGTATTTT. Translating it yields CASNYFQGKSDTQYF.

This chain uses TRBV7-2 with TRBJ1-1; D is uncertain. CDR1 and CDR2 (germline): SGHTA, FQGNSA. This CDR3 spans 16 amino acids. Trimming removed 6 bases at V and 2 bases at J, with 19 bases between. The CDR3 DNA reads TGTGCCAGCAGTCGAAGGCGCGGGTTAGGAAACACTGAAGCTTTCTTT. As protein: CASSRRRGLGNTEAFF.

The V call is TRBV30, the J call TRBJ2-7; the match to TRBD2 covers 8 bases. From germline, CDR1 is GTSNPN and CDR2 SVGIG (reference sequence). The CDR3 is 14 amino acids. After removal of 2 bases from V and 2 bases from J, the junction contained 5 bases not matched to a gene. CDR3 sequence: CAWSRSGGTYEQYF. DNA of the CDR3: TGTGCCTGGAGTAGAAGCGGGGGTACCTACGAGCAGTACTTC.

V is TRBV7-9 and J is TRBJ2-1; TRBD1 might be the D (6 bases). The CDR3 spans 15 residues. Trimming pared 5 bases from V and 5 bases from J, leaving 16 bases between. From germline, CDR1 is SEHNR and CDR2 FQNEAQ (reference sequence). The chain's CDR3 is CASSNRDTRDNEQFF. In DNA, the CDR3 is TGTGCCAGCAGCAACCGGGACACCAGGGACAATGAGCAGTTCTTC.

The gene calls are TRBV9 and TRBJ2-1; D perhaps matches TRBD2 (6 bases). Germline V CDR1 and CDR2: SGDLS, YYNGEE. The CDR3 sequence is 16 residues long. The V gene lost 4 bases and the J gene lost 10 bases, with 24 bases spanning the gap. The CDR3: CASSLPSEGFTFEQFF. DNA of the CDR3: TGTGCCAGCAGCCTCCCATCGGAGGGGTTTACATTCGAGCAGTTCTTC.

The gene calls are TRBV11-3 and TRBJ1-1, with D maybe TRBD1 (5 bases). The CDR3 length is 15 residues. Germline CDR1 reads SGHNT; CDR2 reads YENEEA. Trimming removed 2 bases at V and 5 bases at J, with 15 bases between. DNA of the CDR3: TGTGCCAGCAGCTTACTAGGGGCCAGGCTTACTGAAGCTTTCTTT. It encodes CASSLLGARLTEAFF.

The V and J genes are TRBV19 and TRBJ1-1; 7 bases map to TRBD1. The CDR3 has 15 residues. The V gene's germline CDR1 is LNHDA and CDR2 SQIVND (reference sequence). V lost 2 bases and J lost 0; bases outside the gene matches: 3. Here the CDR3 DNA reads TGTGCCAGTAGTATAAGAGGGGGCCTGAACACTGAAGCTTTCTTT. Its translation: CASSIRGGLNTEAFF.

The V and J genes are TRBV4-2 and TRBJ2-5; no reliable D call. Germline V gene sequence: CDR1 LGHNA, CDR2 YNFKEQ. There are 13 residues in the CDR3. Trimming cost V 0 bases and J 5 bases, with 7 bases left between them. CDR3 DNA: TGTGCCAGCAGCCAAGATTTACGGGAGACCCAGTACTTC. This gives the protein CASSQDLRETQYF.

This clone was seen only once. The rearrangement links TRBV6-6 to TRBJ2-7; 8 nucleotides align to TRBD1. Germline lookup yields CDR1 MNHNY and CDR2 SVGAGI (reference sequence). This CDR3 has 14 amino acids. J was trimmed by 3 bases and V by 2 bases; bases with no gene match: 3. The CDR3: CASSYEDRDYEQYF. CDR3 DNA sequence: TGTGCCAGCAGTTACGAGGACAGGGACTACGAGCAGTACTTC.